Sequencing of this T cell receptor (beta chain) was carried out in a study of PD-L1 blockade in urothelial cancer. Study-level background: Patients previously received 0 to 3 chemotherapy regimens.

In the case of this clone: What it binds is unknown.

Study findings and constraints: Durable benefit accompanied greater 3-week expansion of tumor-associated blood clones. When pretreatment blood TCR clonality was below the median, it predicted better survival.

The table came from immunoSEQ multiplex PCR; TCRdb's copy has only in-frame clones and leaves some out. The table records around 30,000 clones, about 89% of them present only once. V gave up 3 bases and J gave up 4 bases; unmatched junction bases: 6. Germline values: CDR1 MDHEN, CDR2 SYDVKM. CDR3 size: 14 residues. Pretreatment and on-treatment samples were taken, numbering 1 to 8 per patient. The sample consisted of PBMCs, taken around atezolizumab (anti-PD-L1) treatment. This TCR was recovered from a middle-aged man with urothelial cancer. The chain uses TRBV28 and TRBJ2-7, with TRBD2 matching over 7 bases. The CDR3 sequence: CASSFGWGGYEQYF. The CDR3 coding sequence is TGTGCCAGCAGTTTTGGGTGGGGGGGGTACGAGCAGTACTTC.